The 7 T cell receptor beta chains in this list originate from one sample, sequenced in a study of beta chain features in type 1 diabetes. Study results and limitations: Across all four CD4+ subsets, people with type 1 diabetes showed modestly shorter TCRB CDR3s.

The antigens of these receptors remain unknown. Reverse transcription of all isolated RNA meant that expressed TCRB transcripts were sequenced. The method was immunoSEQ multiplex PCR; TCRdb's version includes in-frame clones alone and lacks a portion of them. The sample holds 600,000 to 700,000 clones, 13% seen once. The source material was naive CD4+ T cells from blood. These receptors originate from a man aged 18 to 29 with type 1 diabetes.

The chain links TRBV5-1 to TRBJ2-2; possibly TRBD1 for D (6 bases). The V end was cut by 2 bases, the J end by 6 bases, with 14 bases between. CDR1 is SGHRS, CDR2 YFSETQ, per germline. The CDR3 contains 15 residues. In DNA, the CDR3 is TGCGCCAGCAGCTTTTCGTTACAGGGTTCCGGGGAGCTGTTTTTT. Protein product: CASSFSLQGSGELFF.

This rearrangement joins TRBV5-1 to TRBJ2-3; the D is unclear. Germline V CDR1 and CDR2: SGHRS, YFSETQ. V shed 3 bases and J shed 0 bases, with 14 bases lying between them. This CDR3 region has 16 residues. The CDR3 sequence is CASSSTWQPSTDTQYF. The CDR3 DNA reads TGCGCCAGCAGCTCGACATGGCAGCCGAGCACAGATACGCAGTATTTT.

This clone was observed a few times. The chain couples TRBV5-1 to TRBJ2-7, with D perhaps matching TRBD1 (5 bases). The germline CDR1 and CDR2 sequences are SGHRS and YFSETQ. Trimming took off 5 bases at V and 0 bases at J, with 15 bases between the two ends. The CDR3 spans 15 residues. The CDR3 DNA reads as TGCGCCAGCAGTCCGGACACCCAAATCTCCTACGAGCAGTACTTC. Its protein is CASSPDTQISYEQYF.

This rearrangement joins TRBV29-1 to TRBJ2-7; weak D call: TRBD2 (5 bases). CDR1 SQVTM and CDR2 ANQGSEA come from the germline V gene. The CDR3 covers 12 residues. The ends were cut back, 0 bases at V and 5 bases at J, with 8 bases in the middle. CDR3 sequence reads: CSVEDLRDEQYF. Here the CDR3 DNA reads TGCAGCGTTGAAGATCTGAGGGACGAGCAGTACTTC.

The chain is built from TRBV14 and TRBJ2-5; possibly TRBD1 for D (7 bases). V was trimmed by 1 base and J by 5 bases, leaving 14 bases between them. The CDR3 extends over 15 amino acids. CDR1 and CDR2 (germline): SGHDN, FVKESK. The CDR3 region has the DNA TGTGCCAGCAGCCAAGGGAGGGGGCGAGAGGAGACCCAGTACTTC. It codes for CASSQGRGREETQYF.

The chain uses TRBV9 and TRBJ1-2, with D hard to call. V lost 0 bases and J 0 bases, leaving 9 bases between the germline ends. Germline V gene sequence: CDR1 SGDLS, CDR2 YYNGEE. The length of the CDR3 is 15 residues. As DNA, the CDR3 is TGTGCCAGCAGCGTAGAGCAGGTCCCTAACTATGGCTACACCTTC. This codes for CASSVEQVPNYGYTF.

As for this clone: Other DNA sequences in the sample encode the same CDR3. The chain is built from TRBV2 and TRBJ1-4, with unresolved D. This CDR3 is 11 amino acids long. Germline values: CDR1 SNHLY, CDR2 FYNNEI. V lost 1 base to trimming and J lost 7 bases, with 1 base between them. This CDR3 is CASSEGEKLFF. DNA for the CDR3: TGTGCCAGCAGTGAAGGTGAAAAACTGTTTTTT.